This TCR beta chain was documented in a study of T cells after yellow fever vaccination. Note on this clonotype: Antigen: not known.

General study points: A weaker secondary response peaked on day 5, the primary on day 15. Booster sampling recovered most clones from primary vaccination (approximately 97% CD4, around 90% CD8). Repertoires sorted by FACS could include abundant clonotypes that are contaminants from the bulk population.

TCRdb redid the calling of the 5' RACE reads with MiXCR, one entry per CDR3 protein. This table holds about 99,000 distinct CDR3 sequences, around 5.5% found once. The clonotype comes from a man between 18 and 29 years old who received the YFV17D yellow fever vaccine. This material consisted of CD8+ T cells sorted from PBMCs, taken 10 days after the yellow fever booster vaccination.

The CDR3 region has the DNA TGTGCCAGCAGCTTCCAGGGACAGGGCTATGGCTACACCTTC. Translated, it gives CASSFQGQGYGYTF. The chain carries TRBV5-4 and TRBJ1-2; 9 nucleotides match TRBD1. Germline CDR1 SGHNT, CDR2 YYREEE (reference sequence). The CDR3 loop spans 14 amino acids. J was trimmed by 4 bases and V by 2 bases; bases with no gene match: 3.